The next 22 T cell receptor beta chains were all read from a single sample in a study of T cell repertoires in cytomegalovirus infection. TCRdb fed the reads into MiXCR, producing one record per CDR3 protein. This table holds around 740,000 distinct CDR3 sequences, about 40% found once. The source material was PBMCs. Every receptor here comes from a human donor in good health (CMV status not recorded). Some clones in this sample may be carry-over from other donors' samples.

Comments on this clonotype: An end of the junction differs from the germline gene, which may be a read error. This chain links TRBV11-2 with TRBJ2-7; D remains unclear. Germline values: CDR1 SGHAT, CDR2 FQNNGV. This CDR3 is built from 12 residues. DNA for the CDR3: TGTGCCAGCAGCTTAGAATTCTTTTTCCCGGTCTTC. It yields the protein CASSLEFFFPVF.

A word on this clonotype: Being one base from a much bigger clone, this may be a read error. The conserved closing phenylalanine or tryptophan is absent in this CDR3, likely reflecting a read error. This sequence joins TRBV12-3 or TRBV12-4 and TRBJ2-1; D possibly matches TRBD1 or TRBD2 (5 bases each). The CDR3 is made up of 16 amino acids. Trimming cost V 10 bases and J 0 bases, with 19 bases left between them. CDR3 sequence reads: CATTPIGESSYNEQFL. The CDR3 nucleotides read TGTGCCACCACCCCCATAGGGGAGAGCTCCTACAATGAGCAGTTCTTA.

This clonotype has a handful of counts. The CDR3 DNA reads TGTGCCAGCAGTTACCTCGACGGGGGGTCGATGGGCTACACCTTC. Amino acid sequence: CASSYLDGGSMGYTF. The chain carries TRBV6-5 and TRBJ1-2; a possible D gene is TRBD1 (5 bases). Germline loops: CDR1 MNHEY, CDR2 SVGAGI. V dropped 2 bases and J dropped 8 bases, with 18 bases sitting between them. The CDR3 spans 15 residues.

This clonotype was seen many times. The chain joins TRBV7-2 to TRBJ2-7, with D hard to call. V gave up 5 bases and J gave up 3 bases, with 11 bases separating them. CDR1 and CDR2 (germline): SGHTA, FQGNSA. The CDR3 sequence is 13 residues long. This CDR3 reads CASSPLLYYEQYF. CDR3 in DNA: TGTGCCAGCAGCCCATTACTTTACTACGAGCAGTACTTC.

The CDR3 DNA sequence: TGTGCCAGCAGCCTAGAATTGCGCCAGGGAGGCCACTCTGGAAACACCATATATTTT. It encodes CASSLELRQGGHSGNTIYF. The chain recombines TRBV4-2 with TRBJ1-3; a weak D match, TRBD1 (5 bases). Germline V gene lookup returns CDR1 LGHNA and CDR2 YNFKEQ. The V and J ends lost 4 bases and 0 bases respectively, with 22 bases between them. This CDR3 contains 19 residues.

J is TRBJ2-6 and V is TRBV5-1, with a possible D match to TRBD2 (6 bases). Per the germline V gene, CDR1 is SGHRS and CDR2 is YFSETQ. The CDR3 loop spans 21 amino acids. V was clipped by 0 bases and J by 2 bases, with 24 bases between them. Here the CDR3 DNA reads TGCGCCAGCAGCTTGGCCTTTTCCCGAGGGGAGCTAGCGACTGGGGCCAACGTCCTGACTTTC. Residues: CASSLAFSRGELATGANVLTF.

This clonotype has more than one count but fewer than ten. The rearrangement joins TRBV11-2 to TRBJ1-2, with TRBD1 identical over 7 bases. The germline V gene encodes CDR1 SGHAT and CDR2 FQNNGV. There are 13 residues in the CDR3. The ends lost 6 bases at V and 6 bases at J; junction bases unmatched: 7. CDR3 nucleotides: TGTGCCAGCAGAGACAGGGTTTCTGATGGCTACACCTTC. Residues: CASRDRVSDGYTF.

This clonotype was observed a handful of times. This rearrangement joins TRBV7-2 to TRBJ2-5, with 13 bases matching TRBD2. Losses at the gene ends were 7 bases for V and 4 bases for J; bases not matched to a gene: 9. The CDR3 consists of 16 residues. Germline V CDR1 and CDR2: SGHTA, FQGNSA. CDR3 sequence (DNA): TGTGCCAGCACCCCCCGGGGACTAGCGGGGTTAGAGACCCAGTACTTC. It codes for CASTPRGLAGLETQYF.

Many counts were recorded for this clonotype. The gene calls are TRBV7-8 and TRBJ1-5, with TRBD1 matching over 9 bases. V lost 5 bases and J lost 4; bases outside the gene matches: 6. Germline V gives CDR1 SGHVS, CDR2 FQNEAQ. This CDR3 region has 15 residues. The CDR3 DNA sequence: TGTGCCAGCAGCCCATCGGGACAGGGAAATCAGCCCCAGCATTTT. Its translation is CASSPSGQGNQPQHF.

This chain joins TRBV28 and TRBJ1-4; D remains ambiguous. Germline V gives CDR1 MDHEN, CDR2 SYDVKM. The ends were cut back, 11 bases at V and 0 bases at J, with 13 bases in the middle. The CDR3 loop spans 14 amino acids. The chain's CDR3 is CASARATTNEKLFF. The CDR3 nucleotides read TGTGCCTCAGCACGGGCTACAACTAATGAAAAACTGTTTTTT.

The chain combines TRBV6-6 with TRBJ2-7, with 7 bases aligning to TRBD1. The ends lost 6 bases at V and 7 bases at J; junction bases unmatched: 18. The germline CDR1 and CDR2 sequences are MNHNY and SVGAGI (reference sequence). The length of the CDR3 is 16 residues. DNA of the CDR3: TGTGCCAGCAGCCGTCATGAGGGGGCTGCCTTAGGGGAGCAGTACTTC. Protein sequence: CASSRHEGAALGEQYF.

The rearrangement uses TRBV10-2 and TRBJ1-3; no definite D call. CDR1 and CDR2 from the germline V gene are WSHSY and SAAADI. The CDR3 sequence is 13 residues long. The V and J ends lost 3 bases and 2 bases respectively, with 5 bases between them. This CDR3 is CASSETAGNTIYF. In DNA, the CDR3 is TGCGCCAGCAGTGAAACAGCTGGAAACACCATATATTTT.

The chain carries TRBV28 and TRBJ1-5; 10 positions match TRBD1. Germline lookup yields CDR1 MDHEN and CDR2 SYDVKM. V shed 3 bases, J shed 6 bases, and the junction held 8 bases outside the gene matches. CDR3 length equals 16 residues. The CDR3 DNA is TGTGCCAGCAGTTTGAGGGGGACAGGGGTTCGTCAGCCCCAGCATTTT. Its translation: CASSLRGTGVRQPQHF.

Many counts were recorded for this clonotype. The gene calls are TRBV7-8 and TRBJ1-1; D ambiguous. Germline V gives CDR1 SGHVS, CDR2 FQNEAQ. This CDR3 comprises 18 residues. The ends were cut back, 6 bases at V and 1 base at J, with 24 bases in the middle. The CDR3 DNA reads TGTGCCAGCAGTTCCGGGAGCCCAAACCCCGACCGGAACACTGAAGCTTTCTTT. It codes for CASSSGSPNPDRNTEAFF.

The V call is TRBV27, the J call TRBJ1-2; 7 bases map to TRBD1. The ends lost 0 bases at V and 5 bases at J; junction bases unmatched: 9. Germline-derived CDR1 and CDR2 are MNHEY and SMNVEV (reference sequence). The CDR3 covers 16 residues. Here the CDR3 reads CASSLSRAGGGYGYTF. CDR3 in DNA: TGTGCCAGCAGTTTATCAAGGGCAGGGGGAGGGTATGGCTACACCTTC.

CDR3 coding DNA: TGTGCCAGCAGTTTCTATCGGGCAGATACGCAGTATTTT. This translates into CASSFYRADTQYF. The J gene is TRBJ2-3, the V gene TRBV12-3 or TRBV12-4; D gene uncertain. V lost 3 bases, J lost 4 bases, and 8 bases lay in between. The CDR3 length is 13 residues.

The J gene is TRBJ1-1, the V gene TRBV20-1; D gene unclear. Per germline, CDR1 DFQATT and CDR2 SNEGSKA (reference sequence). V lost 0 bases and J 5 bases, leaving 19 bases between the germline ends. The CDR3 loop spans 16 amino acids. CDR3 residues: CSARDPTSPGGTEAFF. The CDR3 bases are TGCAGTGCTAGAGATCCCACAAGTCCCGGTGGGACTGAAGCTTTCTTT.

The rearrangement joins TRBV5-1 to TRBJ1-2; 8 nucleotides match TRBD1. Looked up from germline, CDR1 is SGHRS and CDR2 is YFSETQ. CDR3 length: 16 residues. The V and J ends lost 4 bases and 2 bases, in that order; junction bases with no gene match: 10. This chain's CDR3 is CASSGRTGNINYGYTF. Written as DNA, the CDR3 is TGCGCCAGCAGCGGTAGGACAGGGAATATAAACTATGGCTACACCTTC.

The V and J genes are TRBV12-3 or TRBV12-4 and TRBJ2-1; TRBD1 or TRBD2 may be the D gene (5 bases each). Trimming left V 6 bases short and J 8 bases short, with 23 bases between. This CDR3 contains 16 residues. For the CDR3, the DNA is TGTGCCAGCAGCCAAGGTATAGGGGTGTTTAGCGATGAGCAGTTCTTC. This translates into CASSQGIGVFSDEQFF.

This clonotype came up a few times. In DNA, the CDR3 is TGCAGTGCCGGGGGTCGGAACTATGGCTACACCTTC. The encoded protein is CSAGGRNYGYTF. The chain couples TRBV20-1 to TRBJ1-2; D is possibly TRBD1 (5 bases). Trimming removed 6 bases from V and 2 bases from J, with 10 bases in between. This CDR3 has 12 residues. Germline values: CDR1 DFQATT, CDR2 SNEGSKA (reference sequence).

The V call is TRBV6-1, the J call TRBJ2-1; 13 nucleotides line up with TRBD2. V shed 6 bases, J shed 8 bases, and the junction held 13 bases outside the gene matches. From germline, CDR1 is MNHNS and CDR2 SASEGT. The CDR3 covers 17 residues. DNA of the CDR3: TGTGCCAGCAGCCAAGGACTAGCGGGAGTGGTGAGGGATGAGCAGTTCTTC. Translated, it gives CASSQGLAGVVRDEQFF.

The chain uses TRBV5-6 and TRBJ2-2, with unresolved D. Looked up from germline, CDR1 is SGHDT and CDR2 is YYEEEE. The CDR3 loop spans 15 amino acids. V was shortened by 2 bases and J by 4 bases, with 12 bases between the two germline ends. CDR3 nucleotide sequence: TGTGCCAGCAGCTTATACAGAGTAACCACCGGGGAGCTGTTTTTT. This gives the protein CASSLYRVTTGELFF.